The 9 T cell receptor beta chains listed next were all sequenced from one sample in a study of T cells in narcolepsy. Using immunoSEQ multiplex PCR, the repertoire was profiled, and TCRdb retains in-frame clones only, with some absent. In the table there are 30,000 or so clones, 82% of which are singletons. The sample taken for sequencing was CD45RA- memory CD4+ T cells from PBMCs. All receptors come from a human donor with narcolepsy.

This chain uses TRBV30 with TRBJ2-3; D call uncertain. Germline V lookup: CDR1 GTSNPN, CDR2 SVGIG (reference sequence). Trimming cost V 0 bases and J 6 bases, with 10 bases left between them. The CDR3 totals 13 residues. For the CDR3, the DNA is TGTGCCTGGAGTGTACGAGAAGGTGATACGCAGTATTTT. It yields the protein CAWSVREGDTQYF.

The chain recombines TRBV6-5 with TRBJ1-2; no clear D gene. Germline loops: CDR1 MNHEY, CDR2 SVGAGI. CDR3 size: 13 residues. Trimming removed 5 bases from V and 7 bases from J, with 14 bases in between. The CDR3 nucleotides read TGTGCCAGCAGTGCGATCATGGAGGGTGGCTACACCTTC. Amino acids: CASSAIMEGGYTF.

The V gene is TRBV19, the J gene TRBJ1-5, with unresolved D. CDR1 LNHDA and CDR2 SQIVND come from the germline V gene (reference sequence). The CDR3 sequence is 17 residues long. With 7 bases removed from V and 2 bases from J, the gap between germline ends came to 21 bases. The CDR3 is CASTQIRPPRGNQPQHF. DNA of the CDR3: TGTGCCAGTACCCAAATCCGACCCCCGAGGGGCAATCAGCCCCAGCATTTT.

This chain uses TRBV2 with TRBJ1-1, with D maybe TRBD1 (5 bases). Germline V lookup: CDR1 SNHLY, CDR2 FYNNEI. The germline V and J ends were trimmed by 3 bases and 6 bases, with 11 bases remaining between them. This CDR3 spans 13 amino acids. The CDR3 DNA sequence: TGTGCCAGCAGTGACTGGGGGGTGGCTGAAGCTTTCTTT. This sequence encodes CASSDWGVAEAFF.

The V and J genes are TRBV5-1 and TRBJ2-1; possible D gene TRBD2, 7 bases. In germline, CDR1 is SGHRS, CDR2 YFSETQ. The CDR3 contains 14 residues. Trimming took off 1 base at V and 9 bases at J, with 14 bases between the two ends. The CDR3 loop is CASSLFAGAGEQFF. The CDR3 nucleotides are TGCGCCAGCAGCTTGTTCGCGGGGGCAGGTGAGCAGTTCTTC.

V and J are TRBV11-2 and TRBJ2-3, with 10 bases that match TRBD2. V lost 5 bases and J lost 0; bases outside the gene matches: 2. There are 15 residues in the CDR3. Germline CDR1 SGHAT, CDR2 FQNNGV. Here the CDR3 reads CASSTSGISTDTQYF. CDR3 DNA sequence: TGTGCCAGCAGCACTAGCGGGATAAGCACAGATACGCAGTATTTT.

The chain combines TRBV5-1 with TRBJ2-7, with 7 bases that match TRBD1. Germline CDR1 SGHRS, CDR2 YFSETQ. V shed 4 bases, J shed 3 bases, and the junction held 4 bases outside the gene matches. This CDR3 is built from 13 residues. CDR3 nucleotides: TGCGCCAGCAGCGGACAGGTAAACTACGAGCAGTACTTC. Amino acid sequence: CASSGQVNYEQYF. Complete variable domain (other parts from reference TRBV5-1 and TRBJ2-7): KAGVTQTPRYLIKTRGQQVTLSCSPISGHRSVSWYQQTPGQGLQFLFEYFSETQRNKGNFPGRFSGRQFSNSRSEMNVSTLELGDSALYLCASSGQVNYEQYFGPGTRLTVT.

The chain uses TRBV14 and TRBJ2-1; tentative D call: TRBD2 (6 bases). V shed 4 bases and J shed 4 bases, with 14 bases lying between them. Per the germline V gene, CDR1 is SGHDN and CDR2 is FVKESK. The CDR3 covers 15 residues. This chain's CDR3 is CASSPDLGGYNEQFF. DNA for the CDR3: TGTGCCAGCAGCCCGGACCTTGGGGGGTACAATGAGCAGTTCTTC.

This clone turned up a few times. Here the CDR3 DNA reads TGTGCCAGTAGTCCCTCGGTTGTCACAGATACGCAGTATTTT. Its protein product is CASSPSVVTDTQYF. This chain links TRBV19 with TRBJ2-3; D uncertain. The CDR3 runs 14 residues. Deletions cut 5 bases from V and 2 bases from J, with 11 bases between. Per the germline V gene, CDR1 is LNHDA and CDR2 is SQIVND (reference sequence).